The 20 T cell receptor beta chains listed next were all sequenced from one sample in a study of shared clonotypes between healthy human individuals. Only CD45RO-negative cells positively selected for CCR7 counted as naive CD8 cells, so terminally differentiated effector memory CD45RA+ cells were excluded. Here immunoSEQ multiplex PCR was the method, and the copy in TCRdb shows in-frame clones only, minus some. Here the sample spans about 2.1 million clones, 90% to 95% being singletons. Sequencing was done on a sample of naive CD8+ T cells from PBMCs. The receptors were sampled from a man aged 18 to 30 in good health. Some clones in this sample may be carry-over from other donors' samples.

The chain uses TRBV4-1 and TRBJ2-7, with D possibly TRBD1 on 5 matching bases. The germline CDR1 and CDR2 sequences are MGHRA and YSYEKL. The CDR3 is made up of 14 amino acids. Trimming took 0 bases from V and 3 from J, leaving 9 bases between them. The CDR3 bases are TGCGCCAGCAGCCAAGATTGGACAAACTACGAGCAGTACTTC. Its protein product is CASSQDWTNYEQYF.

This chain links TRBV27 with TRBJ2-7; no reliable D call. Germline V gene lookup returns CDR1 MNHEY and CDR2 SMNVEV (reference sequence). The CDR3 extends over 12 amino acids. V shed 0 bases and J shed 5 bases, with 5 bases lying between them. In DNA form, the CDR3 reads TGTGCCAGCAGTTTATCATACCACGAGCAGTACTTC. Translating gives CASSLSYHEQYF.

The chain employs TRBV5-1 and TRBJ1-2, with D perhaps matching TRBD1 (5 bases). Trimming removed 3 bases from V and 8 bases from J, with 11 bases in between. The CDR3 is made up of 12 amino acids. The germline V gene encodes CDR1 SGHRS and CDR2 YFSETQ. CDR3 amino acids: CASSSQQEGYTF. CDR3 bases: TGCGCCAGCAGCTCACAACAGGAGGGCTACACCTTC.

The CDR3 protein is CASSTGTPIYNEQFF. In DNA form, the CDR3 reads TGTGCCAGCAGTACTGGGACTCCCATCTACAATGAGCAGTTCTTC. This chain connects TRBV11-2 to TRBJ2-1; D may be TRBD2 (6 bases). V was trimmed by 6 bases and J by 3 bases, leaving 15 bases between them. Germline values: CDR1 SGHAT, CDR2 FQNNGV. This CDR3 contains 15 residues.

The chain joins TRBV5-8 to TRBJ2-7; D not certain. The germline V gene has CDR1 SGHTS and CDR2 YDEGEE. This CDR3 has 12 residues. Trimming shortened V by 4 bases and J by 4 bases, and 9 bases separated the two germline ends. CDR3 bases: TGTGCCAGCAGCCTAGACAAATACGAGCAGTACTTC. Amino acid sequence: CASSLDKYEQYF.

This clone was observed once. As DNA, the CDR3 is TGTGCCAGCAGGGGACACGGGGCAGCGAACACCGGGGAGCTGTTTTTT. It yields the protein CASRGHGAANTGELFF. The chain recombines TRBV9 with TRBJ2-2, with a tentative D call TRBD1 (6 bases). From germline, CDR1 is SGDLS and CDR2 YYNGEE. The CDR3 has 16 residues. The V gene lost 5 bases and the J gene lost 0 bases, with 14 bases spanning the gap.

The chain recombines TRBV4-1 with TRBJ2-1, with TRBD2 identical over 7 bases. The germline CDR1 and CDR2 sequences are MGHRA and YSYEKL. V was pared by 1 base and J by 2 bases, with 5 bases of the junction left unmatched. The CDR3 has 16 residues. In nucleotides, the CDR3 is TGCGCCAGCAGCCAAGGCGCGGGAGCAACCTACAATGAGCAGTTCTTC. This gives the protein CASSQGAGATYNEQFF.

In DNA, the CDR3 is TGTGCCAGCAGTTCTCTACTAGCGGGAGGTCCCGGGGAGCTGTTTTTT. It specifies CASSSLLAGGPGELFF. The chain employs TRBV27 and TRBJ2-2, with 12 bases aligning to TRBD2. The trim removed 4 bases at V and 6 bases at J, leaving 6 bases unmatched. This CDR3 has 16 residues. The germline V gene has CDR1 MNHEY and CDR2 SMNVEV (reference sequence).

This clone was picked up one time. The rearrangement links TRBV27 to TRBJ2-1; unclear D gene. The CDR3 length is 13 residues. Germline V gene data show CDR1 as MNHEY and CDR2 as SMNVEV (reference sequence). The CDR3 reads CALGSASYNEQFF. The DNA for the CDR3 is TGTGCTTTAGGGTCCGCCTCCTACAATGAGCAGTTCTTC.

The V call is TRBV4-1, the J call TRBJ2-7, with TRBD1 matching over 9 bases. The CDR3 runs 17 residues. Germline assignment: CDR1 MGHRA and CDR2 YSYEKL. Unmatched junction bases numbered 15, after V lost 3 bases and J lost 6 bases. This CDR3 is CASSHPLGGQGPPEQYF. The CDR3 DNA is TGCGCCAGCAGCCATCCACTCGGGGGACAGGGTCCCCCCGAGCAGTACTTC.

This chain joins TRBV5-5 and TRBJ2-3; 12 bases fit TRBD2. Germline values: CDR1 SGHKS, CDR2 YYEKEE (reference sequence). The CDR3 sequence is 18 residues long. The V and J ends lost 1 base and 0 bases, in that order; junction bases with no gene match: 6. Here the CDR3 DNA reads TGTGCCAGCAGCTTGTACCCTAGCGGGAGGGCTAGCACAGATACGCAGTATTTT. Translated, it gives CASSLYPSGRASTDTQYF.

The genes are TRBV27 and TRBJ1-1; no firm D call. V lost 6 bases, J lost 8 bases, and 13 bases lay in between. From germline, CDR1 is MNHEY and CDR2 SMNVEV (reference sequence). The CDR3 runs 12 residues. CDR3 in amino acids: CASSKWGQEAFF. The CDR3 coding sequence is TGTGCCAGCAGCAAATGGGGTCAAGAAGCTTTCTTT.

This chain uses TRBV23-1 with TRBJ2-6; D remains unclear. TRBV23-1 is an ORF, and what it does is uncertain. Trimming pared 0 bases from V and 0 bases from J, leaving 15 bases between. The CDR3 contains 19 residues. In DNA form, the CDR3 reads TGCGCCAGCAGTCAATCAGTTTGGCACAAGTTCTCTGGGGCCAACGTCCTGACTTTC. Amino acid sequence: CASSQSVWHKFSGANVLTF.

The chain joins TRBV19 to TRBJ1-5; D unresolved. The CDR3 loop spans 14 amino acids. The ends were cut back, 7 bases at V and 0 bases at J, with 10 bases in the middle. Germline CDR1 reads LNHDA; CDR2 reads SQIVND (reference sequence). The CDR3 spells CASIPSHSNQPQHF. DNA for the CDR3: TGTGCCAGTATACCTTCCCATAGCAATCAGCCCCAGCATTTT.

Points on this clone: Within the sample, other DNA sequences also encode this same CDR3. The chain has TRBV5-1 and TRBJ2-1; D could derive from TRBD1 or TRBD2 (6 bases each). Germline loops: CDR1 SGHRS, CDR2 YFSETQ. The ends were cut back, 0 bases at V and 3 bases at J, with 10 bases in the middle. The CDR3 runs 15 residues. The CDR3 nucleotides are TGCGCCAGCAGCTTGGTCGGGGGCGGCTACAATGAGCAGTTCTTC. The encoded protein is CASSLVGGGYNEQFF.

In the case of this clone: This CDR3 is also generated by other DNA sequences in the sample. The rearrangement joins TRBV19 to TRBJ2-7; 8 bases are shared with TRBD2. The J segment lost 4 bases and the V segment lost 4 bases, leaving 3 bases of the junction unmatched. The germline V gene has CDR1 LNHDA and CDR2 SQIVND (reference sequence). The CDR3 has 13 amino acids. CDR3 nucleotide sequence: TGTGCCAGTAGTACCGGGACTAGTTACGAGCAGTACTTC. It encodes CASSTGTSYEQYF. Drawing the rest from reference TRBV19 and TRBJ2-7, the complete variable domain is DGGITQSPKYLFRKEGQNVTLSCEQNLNHDAMYWYRQDPGQGLRLIYYSQIVNDFQKGDIAEGYSVSREKKESFPLTVTSAQKNPTAFYLCASSTGTSYEQYFGPGTRLTVT.

This chain joins TRBV28 and TRBJ1-1; D may be TRBD1 (6 bases). CDR1 is MDHEN, CDR2 SYDVKM, per germline. With 0 bases removed from V and 1 base from J, the gap between germline ends came to 15 bases. This CDR3 contains 17 residues. CDR3 sequence reads: CASSLWGQGYGNTEAFF. In DNA, the CDR3 is TGTGCCAGCAGTTTATGGGGGCAGGGGTACGGGAACACTGAAGCTTTCTTT.

The genes are TRBV27 and TRBJ2-7, with 9 bases lining up with TRBD2. Germline assignment: CDR1 MNHEY and CDR2 SMNVEV (reference sequence). The CDR3 has 15 amino acids. The junction had 13 bases not matched to a gene; V was cut back by 6 bases and J by 7 bases. CDR3 region: CASRNGREGPREQYF. Here the CDR3 DNA reads TGTGCCAGCAGGAATGGGCGGGAGGGCCCTCGGGAGCAGTACTTC.

The DNA of the CDR3 is TGTGCCAGCACTCTGAGGGAGAGCTCCTACAATGAGCAGTTCTTC. It yields the protein CASTLRESSYNEQFF. This chain uses TRBV27 with TRBJ2-1, with D possibly matching TRBD2 (5 bases). The CDR3 has 15 amino acids. Germline CDR1 MNHEY, CDR2 SMNVEV (reference sequence). Deletions cut 7 bases from V and 0 bases from J, with 13 bases between.

The CDR3 is CASSLVQSGSSTDTQYF. CDR3 sequence (DNA): TGTGCCAGCAGCCTAGTTCAGAGCGGCTCTAGCACAGATACGCAGTATTTT. The rearrangement links TRBV7-8 to TRBJ2-3; possible D gene TRBD2, 5 bases. In germline, CDR1 is SGHVS, CDR2 FQNEAQ. This CDR3 has 17 residues. V lost 5 bases and J lost 0, with 18 bases in between.